This TCR beta chain was found in a study of neoadjuvant anti-PD-1 for oral cavity cancer. Study overall: Patients without progression received a fourth nivolumab dose around day 43, then surgical resection on days 50-56.

This table comes from immunoSEQ multiplex PCR, and its TCRdb copy is limited to in-frame clones, with some not included. Of over 65,000 clones in the sample, about 85% were seen once. The time point was: after neoadjuvant nivolumab, at surgical resection. Stage II-IVA oral cavity squamous cell carcinoma was new and untreated by systemic or radiation therapy. Study-level points and caveats: Post-nivolumab, blood T cell clonality was significantly elevated in non-responders. Pretreatment Treg/Th17 ratio correlated inversely with post-treatment tumor clonality.

This clone was detected only once. Its cognate antigen is unknown. No DNA is shown, since the ends of the CDR3 on it are uncertain; the CDR3 is the one TCRdb lists. The source was PBMCs, collected after nivolumab (anti-PD-1) treatment. The clonotype comes from a person aged 35 to 85 with oral cavity squamous cell carcinoma.

This chain's CDR3 is CARSVGPGGVAGDEQYF. The V gene is TRBV9, the J gene TRBJ2-7; the table's TRBD2 call for D was not verified on the DNA. Germline V gene lookup returns CDR1 SGDLS and CDR2 YYNGEE. The CDR3 comprises 17 residues, both ends counted.